These T cell receptor beta chains were read from a single sample in a study of response to subunit inactivated influenza vaccine. MiXCR, run by TCRdb on the RT-PCR reads, gives a single entry per CDR3 protein. Here the sample spans roughly 570,000 distinct CDR3 sequences, under 15% being singletons. The sequences come from PBMCs from blood, collected 40 to 50 days after vaccination. Source of these receptors: a man over 45 who received an inactivated influenza vaccine. CDR3s include the opening cysteine and the closing phenylalanine or tryptophan.

V: TRBV12-3/TRBV12-4; J: TRBJ2-3; CDR3: CASSKTGFGQYF
V: TRBV6-5; J: TRBJ2-7; CDR3: CASARGGVQYF
V: TRBV6-2/TRBV6-3; J: TRBJ2-4; CDR3: CASSLLELLGAKNIQYF
V: TRBV28; J: TRBJ2-2; CDR3: CATSGQGYTGELFF
V: TRBV20-1; J: TRBJ2-3; CDR3: CSAHRAGGSVDTQYF
V: TRBV6-1; J: TRBJ2-2; CDR3: CAGPDRANTGELFF
V: TRBV29-1; J: TRBJ2-5; CDR3: CSVERGRVGQETQYF
V: TRBV5-1; J: TRBJ2-1; CDR3: CASSLQASLTSGGNEQFF
V: TRBV7-2; J: TRBJ2-3; CDR3: CASSPQGGLGDTQYF
V: TRBV24-1; J: TRBJ2-1; CDR3: CATSDVTGEQFF
V: TRBV7-2; J: TRBJ2-1; CDR3: CASSHLRDSNEQFF
V: TRBV20-1; J: TRBJ1-2; CDR3: CSAPGEGGSGYTF
V: TRBV29-1; J: TRBJ1-1; CDR3: CRRGGRTEAFF
V: TRBV10-3; J: TRBJ2-3; CDR3: CAISELSGTSGYSTDTQYF
V: TRBV28; J: TRBJ2-7; CDR3: CASSPGGTRGEQYF
V: TRBV18; J: TRBJ1-4; CDR3: CASSPGTGGDDEKLFF
V: TRBV10-3; J: TRBJ2-7; CDR3: CAIAPGTGGEQYF
V: TRBV7-9; J: TRBJ2-3; CDR3: CASTWGTTHTDTQYF
V: TRBV7-6; J: TRBJ2-1; CDR3: CASSLLARSSYNEQFF
V: TRBV10-3; J: TRBJ2-7; CDR3: CATLGGLGAGLLSYEQYF
V: TRBV15; J: TRBJ2-2; CDR3: CATSGRRGNTGELFF
V: TRBV7-2; J: TRBJ2-3; CDR3: CASSIPLARVRDTQYF